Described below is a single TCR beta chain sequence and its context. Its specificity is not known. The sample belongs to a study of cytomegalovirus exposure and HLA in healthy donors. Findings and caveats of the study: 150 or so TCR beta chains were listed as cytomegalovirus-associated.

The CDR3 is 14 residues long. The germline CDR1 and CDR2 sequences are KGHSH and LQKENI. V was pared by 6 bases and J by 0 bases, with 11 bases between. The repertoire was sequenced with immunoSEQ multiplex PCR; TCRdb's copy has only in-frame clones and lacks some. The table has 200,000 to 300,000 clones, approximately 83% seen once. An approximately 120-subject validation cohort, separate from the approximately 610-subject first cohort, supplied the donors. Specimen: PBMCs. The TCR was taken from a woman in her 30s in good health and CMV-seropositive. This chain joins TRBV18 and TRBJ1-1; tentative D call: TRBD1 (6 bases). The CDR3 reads CASSSGVMNTEAFF. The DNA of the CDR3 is TGTGCCAGCTCCTCAGGGGTCATGAACACTGAAGCTTTCTTT.